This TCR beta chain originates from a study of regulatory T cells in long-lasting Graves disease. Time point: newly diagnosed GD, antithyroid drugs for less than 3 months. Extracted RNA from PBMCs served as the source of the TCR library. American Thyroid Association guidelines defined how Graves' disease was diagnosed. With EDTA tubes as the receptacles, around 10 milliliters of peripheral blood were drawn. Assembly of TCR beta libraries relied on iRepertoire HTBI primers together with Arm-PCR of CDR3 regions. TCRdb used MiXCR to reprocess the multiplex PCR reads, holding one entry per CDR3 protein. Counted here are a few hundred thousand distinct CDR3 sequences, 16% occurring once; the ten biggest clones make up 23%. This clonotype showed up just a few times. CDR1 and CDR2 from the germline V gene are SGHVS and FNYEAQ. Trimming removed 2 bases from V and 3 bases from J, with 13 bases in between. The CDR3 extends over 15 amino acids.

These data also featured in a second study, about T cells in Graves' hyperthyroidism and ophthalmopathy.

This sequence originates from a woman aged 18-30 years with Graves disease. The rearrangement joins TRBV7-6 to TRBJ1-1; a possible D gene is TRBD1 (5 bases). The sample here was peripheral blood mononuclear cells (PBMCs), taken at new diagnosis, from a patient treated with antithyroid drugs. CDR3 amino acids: CASSLITGDHTEAFF. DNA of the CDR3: TGTGCCAGCAGCTTAATCACAGGAGATCACACTGAAGCTTTCTTT.